One and the same sample provided the 24 T cell receptor beta chains below, sequenced in a study of blood T cell repertoires in COVID-19. Assay: immunoSEQ multiplex PCR; the TCRdb copy retains only in-frame clones and omits some. The sample shows a few hundred thousand clones, roughly nine tenths of them seen only once. The specimen was peripheral blood. These receptors were obtained from a woman between 40 and 50 years old who had recovered from COVID-19.

The gene calls are TRBV28 and TRBJ1-1, with D tentatively TRBD1 (6 bases). Per the germline V gene, CDR1 is MDHEN and CDR2 is SYDVKM. V shed 2 bases and J shed 5 bases, with 18 bases lying between them. This CDR3 spans 16 amino acids. In DNA, the CDR3 is TGTGCCAGCAGTTTACCAGGGGAGGGTGGGTTGACTGAAGCTTTCTTT. Encoded protein: CASSLPGEGGLTEAFF.

The CDR3 sequence is CASSLTSGNQETQYF. In nucleotides, the CDR3 is TGTGCCAGCAGCCTTACTAGCGGGAATCAAGAGACCCAGTACTTC. This chain joins TRBV3-1 (or the pseudogene TRBV3-2) and TRBJ2-5, with TRBD2 matching over 10 bases. CDR3 length: 15 residues. CDR1 and CDR2 (germline): LGHDT, YNNKEL (reference sequence). The V segment lost 4 bases and the J segment 2 bases; nucleotides outside the gene matches: 4.

Here the CDR3 DNA reads TGCGCCAGCAGCCCCACCACTGGCGGGAGGTCTTATGAGCAGTTCTTC. Amino acids: CASSPTTGGRSYEQFF. The genes are TRBV4-3 and TRBJ2-1; 8 bases map to TRBD2. The germline V gene encodes CDR1 LGHNA and CDR2 YSLEER. This CDR3 contains 16 residues. The junction had 13 bases not matched to a gene; V was cut back by 4 bases and J by 8 bases.

The V gene is TRBV19, the J gene TRBJ2-3, with D tentatively TRBD1 (6 bases). With 1 base removed from V and 5 bases from J, the gap between germline ends came to 7 bases. This CDR3 has 13 residues. Germline V lookup: CDR1 LNHDA, CDR2 SQIVND (reference sequence). In nucleotides, the CDR3 is TGTGCCAGTAGTATAGTGGACAGAGATACGCAGTATTTT. Its translation is CASSIVDRDTQYF.

V and J are TRBV5-1 and TRBJ2-7; 10 bases map to TRBD1. The V segment lost 4 bases and the J segment 9 bases; nucleotides outside the gene matches: 13. The CDR3 extends over 15 amino acids. Germline lookup yields CDR1 SGHRS and CDR2 YFSETQ. The CDR3 spells CASSVTGTGVVGQYF. In DNA form, the CDR3 reads TGCGCCAGCAGCGTTACCGGGACAGGGGTTGTCGGGCAGTACTTC.

V is TRBV2 and J is TRBJ2-5, with D possibly matching TRBD1 (5 bases). Germline V gene data show CDR1 as SNHLY and CDR2 as FYNNEI. V lost 4 bases and J 5 bases, leaving 8 bases between the germline ends. The CDR3 length is 12 residues. The CDR3 sequence is CASSAKGETQYF. In nucleotides, the CDR3 is TGTGCCAGCAGTGCGAAGGGGGAGACCCAGTACTTC.

The rearrangement links TRBV30 to TRBJ1-1; D perhaps matches TRBD1 (5 bases). The CDR3 is 12 residues long. Trimming shortened V by 5 bases and J by 1 base, and 8 bases separated the two germline ends. Germline assignment: CDR1 GTSNPN and CDR2 SVGIG (reference sequence). CDR3 loop: CAWETENTEAFF. In DNA form, the CDR3 reads TGTGCCTGGGAGACAGAGAACACTGAAGCTTTCTTT.

The chain uses TRBV27 and TRBJ2-7; 7 bases map to TRBD1. The CDR3 totals 15 residues. Germline V lookup: CDR1 MNHEY, CDR2 SMNVEV (reference sequence). Trimming removed 6 bases from V and 3 bases from J; junction bases left unmatched: 11. The CDR3 region has the DNA TGTGCCAGCAGAAGAACCCCGGGACAGAGCTACGAGCAGTACTTC. Translation gives CASRRTPGQSYEQYF.

This clone has just a few counts. DNA of the CDR3: TGTGCCAGTAGTAAGAATACCCTACTCACTGAAGCTTTCTTT. This gives the protein CASSKNTLLTEAFF. The rearrangement joins TRBV19 to TRBJ1-1; D remains unclear. V lost 4 bases to trimming and J lost 4 bases, with 13 bases between them. The CDR3 contains 14 residues. Germline values: CDR1 LNHDA, CDR2 SQIVND (reference sequence).

J is TRBJ2-7 and V is TRBV2; 10 bases agree with TRBD1. The CDR3 is made up of 13 amino acids. Germline CDR1 is SNHLY and CDR2 is FYNNEI. After removal of 4 bases from V and 7 bases from J, the junction contained 4 bases not matched to a gene. Here the CDR3 reads CASSVGTGDEQYF. DNA of the CDR3: TGTGCCAGCAGTGTGGGGACAGGGGATGAGCAGTACTTC. Together with reference TRBV2 and TRBJ2-7, the CDR3 gives the full variable domain: EPEVTQTPSHQVTQMGQEVILRCVPISNHLYFYWYRQILGQKVEFLVSFYNNEISEKSEIFDDQFSVERPDGSNFTLKIRSTKLEDSAMYFCASSVGTGDEQYFGPGTRLTVT.

A few counts support this clone. The gene calls are TRBV29-1 and TRBJ1-5; 7 nucleotides match TRBD1. V lost 4 bases to trimming and J lost 0 bases; unmatched junction nucleotides: 3. The CDR3 loop spans 14 amino acids. In germline, CDR1 is SQVTM, CDR2 ANQGSEA. CDR3 sequence reads: CSVVGTDSNQPQHF. The DNA for the CDR3 is TGCAGCGTTGTTGGGACAGATAGCAATCAGCCCCAGCATTTT.

In this sample, this clone turned up a few times. The CDR3, as DNA: TGTGCCAGCAGCCAAGAGGGGCCCTCGGGGGGCAATCAGCCCCAGCATTTT. It codes for CASSQEGPSGGNQPQHF. The rearrangement links TRBV4-2 to TRBJ1-5, with D possibly TRBD1 on 5 matching bases. V was trimmed by 0 bases and J by 2 bases, leaving 14 bases between them. This CDR3 comprises 17 residues. Germline V gene lookup returns CDR1 LGHNA and CDR2 YNFKEQ.

The chain uses TRBV24-1 and TRBJ2-3; 7 nucleotides match TRBD1. The CDR3 extends over 15 amino acids. Germline CDR1 and CDR2: KGHDR and SFDVKD. V was clipped by 0 bases and J by 6 bases; unmatched bases: 5. CDR3 sequence: CATSDLRGGGDTQYF. CDR3 DNA: TGTGCCACCAGTGATTTGCGAGGGGGCGGCGATACGCAGTATTTT.

The chain couples TRBV6-6 to TRBJ1-6, with 8 positions matching TRBD1. CDR1 is MNHNY, CDR2 SVGAGI, per germline (reference sequence). V was pared by 4 bases and J by 10 bases, with 12 bases of the junction left unmatched. The CDR3 is 16 amino acids. This CDR3 reads CASSFQTGQGGSPLHF. The CDR3 coding sequence is TGTGCCAGCAGTTTCCAGACAGGACAGGGCGGGTCACCCCTCCACTTT.

This rearrangement joins TRBV19 to TRBJ1-1; D ambiguous. Germline assignment: CDR1 LNHDA and CDR2 SQIVND (reference sequence). The CDR3 has 15 residues. V was shortened by 7 bases and J by 0 bases, with 15 bases between the two germline ends. The DNA of the CDR3 is TGTGCCAGTACCGAACACCTTTACATGAACACTGAAGCTTTCTTT. Encoded protein: CASTEHLYMNTEAFF.

The chain links TRBV19 to TRBJ2-1, with TRBD2 as a possible D gene (5 bases). Trimming stripped 4 bases from V and 0 bases from J, with 10 bases between. CDR1 is LNHDA and CDR2 is SQIVND in the germline V gene (reference sequence). The CDR3 spans 15 residues. The CDR3 nucleotides read TGTGCCAGTAGTAGAAGCGGTCGCTCCTACAATGAGCAGTTCTTC. Translation: CASSRSGRSYNEQFF.

The genes are TRBV4-3 and TRBJ2-2, with TRBD2 as a possible D gene (6 bases). The germline CDR1 and CDR2 sequences are LGHNA and YSLEER. The CDR3 covers 16 residues. Between the trimmed V and J ends, which lost 2 bases and 3 bases, there was a span of 13 bases. Here the CDR3 DNA reads TGCGCCAGCAGCCAACACGAGGGACTCCACACCGGGGAGCTGTTTTTT. The encoded protein is CASSQHEGLHTGELFF.

The chain employs TRBV12-5 and TRBJ2-5, with 12 bases lining up with TRBD2. Germline CDR1 is LGHNT and CDR2 is FRNRAP. This CDR3 is 16 amino acids long. V trimming: 4 bases; J trimming: 5 bases; junction bases outside the gene matches: 8. DNA of the CDR3: TGTGCTAGTGGTTGGACTAGCGGGATCACGGTTGAGACCCAGTACTTC. Translation gives CASGWTSGITVETQYF.

V gene TRBV7-2 combines with J gene TRBJ1-6; no reliable D call. This CDR3 is built from 14 residues. Germline CDR1 and CDR2: SGHTA and FQGNSA. Deletions cut 1 base from V and 7 bases from J, with 8 bases between. The CDR3 nucleotides are TGTGCCAGCAGCTTAGGCGGGAGGAATTCACCCCTCCACTTT. Translated: CASSLGGRNSPLHF. The whole variable domain, remainder taken from reference TRBV7-2 and TRBJ1-6, is GAGVSQSPSNKVTEKGKDVELRCDPISGHTALYWYRQSLGQGLEFLIYFQGNSAPDKSGLPSDRFSAERTGGSVSTLTIQRTQQEDSAVYLCASSLGGRNSPLHFGNGTRLTVT.

The rearrangement uses TRBV6-2 or TRBV6-3 and TRBJ1-5; TRBD1 matches at 10 bases. Germline V lookup: CDR1 MNHEY, CDR2 SVGEGT. The CDR3 is made up of 18 amino acids. V shed 2 bases, J shed 4 bases, and the junction held 11 bases outside the gene matches. CDR3 bases: TGTGCCAGCAGTTACGCCTCCTCCTGGGGACAGGGGAATCAGCCCCAGCATTTT. As protein: CASSYASSWGQGNQPQHF.

The chain joins TRBV30 to TRBJ1-5; maybe TRBD1 (6 bases). Between the trimmed V and J ends, which lost 1 base and 3 bases, there was a span of 16 bases. Germline V lookup: CDR1 GTSNPN, CDR2 SVGIG (reference sequence). The length of the CDR3 is 16 residues. In nucleotides, the CDR3 is TGTGCCTGGAGTGAAGGACAGTTCAGATTCAATCAGCCCCAGCATTTT. Its translation is CAWSEGQFRFNQPQHF.

V is TRBV18 and J is TRBJ2-2, with D perhaps TRBD1 (6 bases). Trimming took 3 bases from V and 5 from J, leaving 16 bases between them. The CDR3 contains 16 residues. Germline CDR1 KGHSH, CDR2 LQKENI. This CDR3 reads CASSPQDTQGTGELFF. CDR3 DNA sequence: TGTGCCAGCTCACCCCAAGATACACAGGGAACCGGGGAGCTGTTTTTT.

The genes are TRBV10-3 and TRBJ1-1; 8 bases map to TRBD1. J gave up 8 bases and V 8 bases, and 13 bases lay outside the gene matches. The CDR3 is 14 residues long. CDR1 ENHRY and CDR2 SYGVKD come from the germline V gene. This CDR3 is CAIGAGGGLEEAFF. The CDR3 coding sequence is TGTGCCATCGGCGCAGGGGGCGGCCTAGAGGAAGCTTTCTTT.

The V call is TRBV20-1, the J call TRBJ1-5; D gene unclear. V shed 3 bases and J shed 5 bases, with 11 bases lying between them. The CDR3 runs to 13 residues. Germline V CDR1 and CDR2: DFQATT, SNEGSKA (reference sequence). The CDR3 sequence is CSASTSRDQPQHF. The CDR3 DNA sequence: TGCAGTGCTAGTACGTCCCGCGATCAGCCCCAGCATTTT.